What follows is one TCR beta chain and its context. The antigen is not known. These data belong to a study of CXCR3-negative and CXCR3-positive naive CD8 T cells. Germline V lookup: CDR1 SEHNR, CDR2 FQNEAQ (reference sequence). The CDR3 contains 11 residues. It was by 5' RACE with UMI labels that the TRB cDNA libraries were prepared. TCRdb derives one entry per CDR3 protein from the 5' RACE reads, leaving out DNA. The sample table sets out 40,000 to 55,000 distinct CDR3 sequences. Researchers sorted roughly 310,000 cells of each CD8+ T cell subset in triplicate. Whole-study findings and limits: Naive cells that were CXCR3-positive had more hydrophobic TRB CDR3s (compared with CXCR3-negative naive cells). CXCR3-negative and CXCR3-positive naive cells shared comparable TRBV-TRBJ usage, but memory cells did not.

The gene calls are TRBV7-9 and TRBJ2-2. The origin of this receptor is a human donor in good health. Some clones in this sample may be carry-over from other donors' samples. The sequencing input was naive CXCR3- CD8+ T cells from blood. The subset here: CD45RO-CCR7+CD27+CD95- naive CD8+ T cells lacking CXCR3 (TNR3-). The CDR3 loop is CASSPPGELFF.